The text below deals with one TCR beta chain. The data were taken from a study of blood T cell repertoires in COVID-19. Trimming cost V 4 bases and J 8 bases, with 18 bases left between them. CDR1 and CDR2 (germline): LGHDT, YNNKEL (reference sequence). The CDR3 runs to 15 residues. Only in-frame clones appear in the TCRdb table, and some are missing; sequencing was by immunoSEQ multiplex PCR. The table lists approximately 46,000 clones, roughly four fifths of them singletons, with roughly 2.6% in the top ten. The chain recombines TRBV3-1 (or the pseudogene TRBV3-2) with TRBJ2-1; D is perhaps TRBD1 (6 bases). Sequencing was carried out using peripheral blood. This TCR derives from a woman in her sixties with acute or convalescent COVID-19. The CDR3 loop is CASSLQPQGWDEQFF. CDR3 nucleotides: TGTGCCAGCAGCCTTCAACCACAGGGTTGGGATGAGCAGTTCTTC.